This T cell receptor beta chain is drawn from a study of blood T cell repertoires in COVID-19 (dated by TCRdb to the early 2020s). About the full investigation: The collaborator samples originated in the United States, Italy and Spain and spanned the acute and convalescent phases of COVID-19. Samples were obtained from the ongoing ImmuneRACE study (first 160 participants) and from roughly 1,300 subjects provided by 6 global collaborators. The repertoires were made available in a free public database intended to serve as a resource for research on the immune response to SARS-CoV-2. The material from the prospective study consisted of cDNA or gDNA derived from T cells, B-cell-depleted T cells, or PBMCs. Where available, HLA class I and class II types were taken from metadata supplied by the sample provider and were not determined by assay-based typing. Deeply sampled blood TCRbeta repertoires from subjects exposed to, actively infected with, or recovered from COVID-19 were included in the dataset. A de-identified subject ID, COVID-19 status, age in years and sex were almost always included in the sample metadata.

As regards this clone: What this receptor recognizes is not known. Base qualities are not provided; no much larger clone lies one nucleotide away.

TCRbeta CDR3 regions were amplified from genomic DNA using the immunoSEQ Assay, a bias-controlled multiplex PCR. Turning to the authors' computational methods: Nucleated cell counts per sample were estimated from amplification of reference gene primers within the assay. Sequence reads were collapsed and filtered to measure the absolute abundance of every unique TCRbeta CDR3 rearrangement. For each sample, productive Simpson clonality was calculated as the square root of Simpson's diversity index across productive rearrangements. TCRdb's version of the immuneACCESS table is confined to in-frame rearrangements and falls short of the full clone set. An unresolved V gene accounts for under half of the shortfall where checked; the remainder is of unknown origin. From that table come the V and J calls and clone size; the DNA was used to work out D and trimming. The sample table lists approximately 170,000 clones, roughly nine tenths of them with a count of one. 2.5% to 4% of the sample is taken by the ten largest.

Summary of the overall study and its limitations: Clinical and demographic metadata were provided uncurated, with the amount varying by source and participant.

After removal of 2 bases from V and 1 base from J, the junction retains 7 bases not matched to a gene. The germline V gene yields MNHNS for CDR1 and SASEGT for CDR2. The CDR3 has 16 amino acids, counting the end cysteine and phenylalanine. Only the CDR3 region is kept as DNA, spanning 48 bases read in frame from base 1. The collaborating institutions used their own protocols to collect whole blood in K2EDTA tubes. For TCRbeta analysis, collaborators shipped samples in one of three forms: frozen whole blood, isolated PBMCs, or DNA extracted from either of those sample types. The sequence is built from TRBV6-1 and TRBJ2-5; TRBD1 lines up with 7 middle nucleotides. The source of this sequence is a man in his 70s with acute or convalescent COVID-19. Material: peripheral blood. The nucleotide sequence is TGTGCCAGCAGTGAACAAGGACAGGCCCCCCAAGAGACCCAGTACTTC. This yields the protein CASSEQGQAPQETQYF.